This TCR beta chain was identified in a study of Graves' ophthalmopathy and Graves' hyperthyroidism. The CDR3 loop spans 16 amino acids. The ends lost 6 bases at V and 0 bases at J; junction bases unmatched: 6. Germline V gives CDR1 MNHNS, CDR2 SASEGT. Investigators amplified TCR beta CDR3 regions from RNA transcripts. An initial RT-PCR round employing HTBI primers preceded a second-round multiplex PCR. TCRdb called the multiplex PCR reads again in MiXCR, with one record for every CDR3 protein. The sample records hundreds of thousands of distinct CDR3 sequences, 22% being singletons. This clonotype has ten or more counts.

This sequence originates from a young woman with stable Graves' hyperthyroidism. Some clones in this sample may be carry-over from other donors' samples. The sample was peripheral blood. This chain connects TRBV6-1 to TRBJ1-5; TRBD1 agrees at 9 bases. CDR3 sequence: CASRKTGGGSNQPQHF. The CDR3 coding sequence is TGTGCCAGCAGAAAGACAGGGGGTGGTAGCAATCAGCCCCAGCATTTT.